This T cell receptor (beta chain) emerged from a study of cytotoxic CD8 clonotypes in ibrutinib-treated CLL. Concerning this clone: The target antigen is unknown.

Roughly 2.2 micrograms of genomic DNA from cryopreserved PBMCs went into TCR beta libraries. Repertoires were generated with immunoSEQ multiplex PCR, while TCRdb's copy carries only in-frame clones and drops some. In the table there are 25,000 to 30,000 clones, 69% of which are singletons. Findings and limits, study-wide: Age-matched healthy donor levels were exceeded by baseline clonality, which tracked circulating CD8+ T-cell counts.

V lost 5 bases and J lost 2, with 11 bases in between. This CDR3 comprises 13 residues. Germline-derived CDR1 and CDR2 are GTSNPN and SVGIG (reference sequence). This clonotype originated in a human donor with chronic lymphocytic leukemia. The chain has TRBV30 and TRBJ2-3; D is perhaps TRBD2 (5 bases). The sequencing here drew on PBMCs, taken after 24 months of ibrutinib treatment. CDR3 sequence reads: CAWGADVTDTQYF. In DNA, the CDR3 is TGTGCCTGGGGAGCGGACGTCACAGATACGCAGTATTTT.